This T cell receptor (beta chain) was recovered during a study of OX40 agonist ivuxolimab in advanced cancers. Clones were sequenced by immunoSEQ multiplex PCR, and TCRdb holds only the in-frame ones, with some missing. The repertoire holds about 100,000 clones, with less than 95% as singletons. The CDR3 runs 12 residues. V dropped 7 bases and J dropped 9 bases, with 13 bases sitting between them. Germline loops: CDR1 MDHEN, CDR2 SYDVKM. People who had autoimmune disease history or systemic immunosuppression were excluded. The chain links TRBV28 to TRBJ2-1, with D possibly being TRBD1 or TRBD2 (6 bases each). This sequence was found in an adult with an advanced solid tumor such as melanoma, head and neck, liver or kidney cancer. This specimen was CD4+ or CD8+ T cells sorted from blood, taken in a trial of the OX40 agonist ivuxolimab. CDR3 region: CASTLEGGEQFF. In DNA, the CDR3 is TGTGCCAGCACCCTAGAGGGGGGTGAGCAGTTCTTC.